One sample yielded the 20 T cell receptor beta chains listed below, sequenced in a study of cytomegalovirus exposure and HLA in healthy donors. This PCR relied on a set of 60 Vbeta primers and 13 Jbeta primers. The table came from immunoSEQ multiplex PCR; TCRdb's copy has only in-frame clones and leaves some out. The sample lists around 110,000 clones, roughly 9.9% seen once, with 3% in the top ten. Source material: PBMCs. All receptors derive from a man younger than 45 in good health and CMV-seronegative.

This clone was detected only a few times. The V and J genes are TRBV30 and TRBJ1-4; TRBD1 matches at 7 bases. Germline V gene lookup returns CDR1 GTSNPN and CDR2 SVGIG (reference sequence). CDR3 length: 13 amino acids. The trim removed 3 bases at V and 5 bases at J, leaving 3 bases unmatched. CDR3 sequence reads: CAWRTGENEKLFF. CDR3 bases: TGTGCCTGGAGAACAGGGGAGAATGAAAAACTGTTTTTT.

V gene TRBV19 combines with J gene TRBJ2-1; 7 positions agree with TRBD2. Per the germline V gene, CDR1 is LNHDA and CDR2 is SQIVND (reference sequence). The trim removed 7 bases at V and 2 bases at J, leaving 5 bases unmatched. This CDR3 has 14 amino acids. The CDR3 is CASTSGGPYNEQFF. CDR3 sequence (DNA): TGTGCCAGTACATCGGGAGGCCCCTACAATGAGCAGTTCTTC.

The CDR3 DNA reads as TGCGCCAGCAGCCACAGGGGGGCGCACACTGAAGCTTTCTTT. Translation: CASSHRGAHTEAFF. The V call is TRBV5-1, the J call TRBJ1-1; TRBD1 agrees at 8 bases. There are 14 residues in the CDR3. Per germline, CDR1 SGHRS and CDR2 YFSETQ. Trimming removed 4 bases from V and 3 bases from J; junction bases left unmatched: 5.

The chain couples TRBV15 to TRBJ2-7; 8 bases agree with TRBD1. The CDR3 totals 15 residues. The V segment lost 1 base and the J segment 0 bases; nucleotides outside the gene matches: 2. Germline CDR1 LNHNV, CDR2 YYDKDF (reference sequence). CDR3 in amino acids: CATSRGTGPSYEQYF. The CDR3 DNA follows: TGTGCCACCAGCAGAGGGACAGGGCCCTCCTACGAGCAGTACTTC.

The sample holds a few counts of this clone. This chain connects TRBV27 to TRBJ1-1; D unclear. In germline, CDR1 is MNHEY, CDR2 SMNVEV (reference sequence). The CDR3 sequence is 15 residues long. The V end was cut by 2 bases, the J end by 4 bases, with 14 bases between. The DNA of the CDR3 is TGTGCCAGCAGTTTAGGTCGGGGATGGACCACTGAAGCTTTCTTT. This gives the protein CASSLGRGWTTEAFF.

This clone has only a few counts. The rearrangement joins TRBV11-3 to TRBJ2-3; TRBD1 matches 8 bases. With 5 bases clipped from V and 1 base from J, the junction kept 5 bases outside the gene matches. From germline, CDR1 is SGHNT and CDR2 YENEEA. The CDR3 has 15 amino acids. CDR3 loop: CASSMDRVRTDTQYF. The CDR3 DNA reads TGTGCCAGCAGCATGGACAGGGTCCGCACAGATACGCAGTATTTT.

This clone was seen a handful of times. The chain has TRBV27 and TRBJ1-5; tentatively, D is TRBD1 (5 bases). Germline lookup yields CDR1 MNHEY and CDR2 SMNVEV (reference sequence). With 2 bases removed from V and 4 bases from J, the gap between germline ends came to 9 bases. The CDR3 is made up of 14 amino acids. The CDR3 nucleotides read TGTGCCAGCAGTTTACTGGGGGGTAATCAGCCCCAGCATTTT. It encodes CASSLLGGNQPQHF.

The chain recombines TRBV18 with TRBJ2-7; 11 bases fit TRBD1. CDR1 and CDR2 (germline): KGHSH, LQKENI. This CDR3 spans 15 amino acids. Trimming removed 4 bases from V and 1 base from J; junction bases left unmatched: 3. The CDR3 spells CASSRGTGGSYEQYF. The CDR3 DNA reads TGTGCCAGCTCACGCGGGACAGGGGGTTCCTACGAGCAGTACTTC.

CDR3 DNA sequence: TGTGCCAGCAGCTTAGACGGGGTGGCCACTGAAGCTTTCTTT. Amino acids: CASSLDGVATEAFF. The chain carries TRBV7-9 and TRBJ1-1; D gene unclear. The length of the CDR3 is 14 residues. V lost 1 base and J lost 4, with 10 bases in between. Germline loops: CDR1 SEHNR, CDR2 FQNEAQ (reference sequence).

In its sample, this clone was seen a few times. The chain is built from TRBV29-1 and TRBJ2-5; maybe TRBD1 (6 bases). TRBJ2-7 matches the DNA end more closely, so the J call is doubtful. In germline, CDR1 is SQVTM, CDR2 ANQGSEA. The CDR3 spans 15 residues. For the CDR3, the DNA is TGCAGCGTTGAAGAACTCAGGGGCTCGCTTTACGAGCAGTACTTC. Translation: CSVEELRGSLYEQYF.

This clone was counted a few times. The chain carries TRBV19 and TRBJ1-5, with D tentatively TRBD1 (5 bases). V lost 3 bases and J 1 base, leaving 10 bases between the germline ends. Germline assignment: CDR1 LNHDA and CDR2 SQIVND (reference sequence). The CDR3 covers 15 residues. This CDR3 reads CASSIAPGSNQPQHF. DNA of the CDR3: TGTGCCAGTAGTATTGCCCCAGGGAGCAATCAGCCCCAGCATTTT.

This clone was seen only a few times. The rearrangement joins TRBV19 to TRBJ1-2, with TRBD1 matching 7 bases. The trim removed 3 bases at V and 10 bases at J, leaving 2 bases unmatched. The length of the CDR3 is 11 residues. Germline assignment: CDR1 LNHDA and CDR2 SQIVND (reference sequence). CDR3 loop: CASSIGQVYTF. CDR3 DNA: TGTGCCAGTAGTATCGGACAGGTCTACACCTTC.

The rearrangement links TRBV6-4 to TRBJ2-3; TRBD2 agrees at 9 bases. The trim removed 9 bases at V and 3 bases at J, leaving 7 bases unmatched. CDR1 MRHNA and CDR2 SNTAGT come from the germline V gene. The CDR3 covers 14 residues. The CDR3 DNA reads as TGTGCCAGTAGTCGCGGGGGGGAAACAGATACGCAGTATTTT. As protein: CASSRGGETDTQYF.

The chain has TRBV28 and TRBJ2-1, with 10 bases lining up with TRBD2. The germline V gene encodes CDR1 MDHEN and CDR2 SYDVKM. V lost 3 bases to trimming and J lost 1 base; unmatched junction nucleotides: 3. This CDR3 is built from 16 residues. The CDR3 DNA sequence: TGTGCCAGCAGTTTTACTAGCGGGGCGTCCTACAATGAGCAGTTCTTC. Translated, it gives CASSFTSGASYNEQFF. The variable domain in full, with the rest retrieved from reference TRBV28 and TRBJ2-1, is DVKVTQSSRYLVKRTGEKVFLECVQDMDHENMFWYRQDPGLGLRLIYFSYDVKMKEKGDIPEGYSVSREKKERFSLILESASTNQTSMYLCASSFTSGASYNEQFFGPGTRLTVL.

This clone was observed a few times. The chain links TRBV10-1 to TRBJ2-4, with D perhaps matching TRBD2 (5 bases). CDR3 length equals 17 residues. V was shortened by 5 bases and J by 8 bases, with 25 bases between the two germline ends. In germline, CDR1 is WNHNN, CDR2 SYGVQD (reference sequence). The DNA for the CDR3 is TGCGCCAGCAGTAACTCCGGCGGGTTAGCTCCCGGGGACATTCAGTACTTC. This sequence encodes CASSNSGGLAPGDIQYF.

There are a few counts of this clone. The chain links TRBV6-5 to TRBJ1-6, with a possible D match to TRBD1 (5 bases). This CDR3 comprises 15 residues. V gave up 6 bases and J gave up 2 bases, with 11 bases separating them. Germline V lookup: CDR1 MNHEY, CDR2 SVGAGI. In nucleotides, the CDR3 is TGTGCCAGCAGCCTGACACAGGCCTATAATTCACCCCTCCACTTT. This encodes CASSLTQAYNSPLHF.

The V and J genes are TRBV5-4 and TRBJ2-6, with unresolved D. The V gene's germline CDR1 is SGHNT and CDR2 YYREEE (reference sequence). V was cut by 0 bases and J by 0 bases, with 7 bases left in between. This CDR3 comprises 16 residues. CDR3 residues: CASSLDPLSGANVLTF. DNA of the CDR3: TGTGCCAGCAGCTTGGATCCTCTCTCTGGGGCCAACGTCCTGACTTTC.

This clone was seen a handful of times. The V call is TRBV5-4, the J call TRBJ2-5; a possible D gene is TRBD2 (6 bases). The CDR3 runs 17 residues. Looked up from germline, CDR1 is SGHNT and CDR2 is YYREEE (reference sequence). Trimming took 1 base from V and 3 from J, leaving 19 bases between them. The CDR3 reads CASSLRLGTSLEETQYF. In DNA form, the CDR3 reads TGTGCCAGCAGCTTGAGGTTAGGTACTAGCTTAGAAGAGACCCAGTACTTC.

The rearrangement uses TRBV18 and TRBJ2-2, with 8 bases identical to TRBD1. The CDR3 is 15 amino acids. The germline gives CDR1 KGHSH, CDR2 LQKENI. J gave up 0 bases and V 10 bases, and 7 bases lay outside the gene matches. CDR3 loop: CATIGQGANTGELFF. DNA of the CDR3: TGTGCCACCATCGGACAGGGCGCGAACACCGGGGAGCTGTTTTTT.

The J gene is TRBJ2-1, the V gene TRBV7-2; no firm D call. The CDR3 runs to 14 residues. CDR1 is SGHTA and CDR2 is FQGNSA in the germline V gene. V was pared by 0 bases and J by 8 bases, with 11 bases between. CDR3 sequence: CASSLAHPTDEQFF. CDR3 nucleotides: TGTGCCAGCAGCTTAGCGCATCCCACGGATGAGCAGTTCTTC. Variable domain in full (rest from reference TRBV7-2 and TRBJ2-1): GAGVSQSPSNKVTEKGKDVELRCDPISGHTALYWYRQSLGQGLEFLIYFQGNSAPDKSGLPSDRFSAERTGGSVSTLTIQRTQQEDSAVYLCASSLAHPTDEQFFGPGTRLTVL.